This TCR beta chain derives from a study of regulatory dendritic cells for organ transplantation. Whole-study context: Regulatory dendritic cells came from monocytes given vitamin D3 and IL-10.

Note on this clone: Its specificity is unknown.

The table came from immunoSEQ multiplex PCR; TCRdb's copy has only in-frame clones and leaves some out. The sample lists 12,000 or so clones; roughly 69% were seen once. The ends lost 5 bases at V and 1 base at J; junction bases unmatched: 9. Germline assignment: CDR1 LNHDA and CDR2 SQIVND (reference sequence). The CDR3 has 17 amino acids. Sorted T cells were CFSE-labeled and cultured 5 days with allogeneic regulatory or mature dendritic cells at 1:10. This chain links TRBV19 with TRBJ1-4, with 8 positions matching TRBD1. The origin of this receptor is a human donor in good health. What was sequenced was naive CD4+ T cells from blood cultured with regulatory dendritic cells. The subset denotes: CD45RA+ naive T cells. CDR3 loop: CASSARTGRGTNEKLFF. The CDR3 coding sequence is TGTGCCAGTAGTGCTCGGACAGGGAGAGGAACTAATGAAAAACTGTTTTTT.